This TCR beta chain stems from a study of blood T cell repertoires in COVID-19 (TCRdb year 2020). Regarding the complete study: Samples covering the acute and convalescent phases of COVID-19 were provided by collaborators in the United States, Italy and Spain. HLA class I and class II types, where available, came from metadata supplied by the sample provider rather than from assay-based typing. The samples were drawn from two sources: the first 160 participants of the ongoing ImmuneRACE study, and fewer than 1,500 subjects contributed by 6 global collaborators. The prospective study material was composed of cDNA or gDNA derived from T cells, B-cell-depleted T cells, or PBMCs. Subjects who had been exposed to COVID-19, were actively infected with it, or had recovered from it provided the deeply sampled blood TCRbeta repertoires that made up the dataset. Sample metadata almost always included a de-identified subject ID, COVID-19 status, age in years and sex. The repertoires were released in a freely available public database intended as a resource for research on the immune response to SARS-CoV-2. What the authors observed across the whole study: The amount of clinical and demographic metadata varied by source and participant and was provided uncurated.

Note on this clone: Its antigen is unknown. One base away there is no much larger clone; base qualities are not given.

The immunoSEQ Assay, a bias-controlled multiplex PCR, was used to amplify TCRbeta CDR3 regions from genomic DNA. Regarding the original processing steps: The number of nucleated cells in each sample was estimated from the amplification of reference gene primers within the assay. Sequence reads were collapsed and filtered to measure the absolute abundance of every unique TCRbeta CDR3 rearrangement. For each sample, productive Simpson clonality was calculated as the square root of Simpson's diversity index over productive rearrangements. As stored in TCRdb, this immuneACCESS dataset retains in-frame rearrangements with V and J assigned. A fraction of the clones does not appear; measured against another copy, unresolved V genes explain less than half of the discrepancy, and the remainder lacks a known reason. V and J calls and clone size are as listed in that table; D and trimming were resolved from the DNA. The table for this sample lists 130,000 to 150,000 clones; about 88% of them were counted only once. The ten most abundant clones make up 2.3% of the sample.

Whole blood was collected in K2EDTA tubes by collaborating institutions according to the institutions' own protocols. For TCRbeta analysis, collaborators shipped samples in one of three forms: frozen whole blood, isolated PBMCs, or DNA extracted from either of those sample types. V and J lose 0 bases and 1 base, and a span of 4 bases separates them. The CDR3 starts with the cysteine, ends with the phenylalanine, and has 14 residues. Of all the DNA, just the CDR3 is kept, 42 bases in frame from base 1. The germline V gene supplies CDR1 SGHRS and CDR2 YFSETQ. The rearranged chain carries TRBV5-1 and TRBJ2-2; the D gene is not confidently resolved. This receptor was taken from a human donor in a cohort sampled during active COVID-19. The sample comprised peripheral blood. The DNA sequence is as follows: TGCGCCAGCAGCTTGGGGCTGAACACCGGGGAGCTGTTTTTT. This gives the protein CASSLGLNTGELFF. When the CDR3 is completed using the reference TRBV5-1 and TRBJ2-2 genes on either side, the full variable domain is KAGVTQTPRYLIKTRGQQVTLSCSPISGHRSVSWYQQTPGQGLQFLFEYFSETQRNKGNFPGRFSGRQFSNSRSEMNVSTLELGDSALYLCASSLGLNTGELFFGEGSRLTVL.